This TCR beta chain is from a study of blood T cell repertoires in COVID-19. On the study more broadly: Specimens from acute and convalescent COVID-19 originated in the United States, Italy and Spain.

The V gene's germline CDR1 is MGHRA and CDR2 YSYEKL. V lost 3 bases to trimming and J lost 8 bases, with 16 bases between them. This CDR3 contains 15 residues. This study enrolled people aged roughly 18 to 100 from roughly 24 US geographic areas. Cohorts were determined from participant-reported clinical history. Resolution of symptoms, clearance, or two negative PCRs was present in recovered Cohort 3 donors. This table comes from immunoSEQ multiplex PCR, and its TCRdb copy is limited to in-frame clones, with some not included. The sample lists a few hundred thousand clones, 80% to 90% seen once, with about a tenth in the top ten.

This chain links TRBV4-1 with TRBJ1-4, with unresolved D. The receptor's source is a man in his forties or fifties who had recovered from COVID-19. Sequencing was done on a sample of PBMCs or T cells enriched from blood (not recorded which). CDR3 sequence (DNA): TGCGCCAGCAGCCACAACCTTGCGGTTGGAGAAAAACTGTTTTTT. It specifies CASSHNLAVGEKLFF.